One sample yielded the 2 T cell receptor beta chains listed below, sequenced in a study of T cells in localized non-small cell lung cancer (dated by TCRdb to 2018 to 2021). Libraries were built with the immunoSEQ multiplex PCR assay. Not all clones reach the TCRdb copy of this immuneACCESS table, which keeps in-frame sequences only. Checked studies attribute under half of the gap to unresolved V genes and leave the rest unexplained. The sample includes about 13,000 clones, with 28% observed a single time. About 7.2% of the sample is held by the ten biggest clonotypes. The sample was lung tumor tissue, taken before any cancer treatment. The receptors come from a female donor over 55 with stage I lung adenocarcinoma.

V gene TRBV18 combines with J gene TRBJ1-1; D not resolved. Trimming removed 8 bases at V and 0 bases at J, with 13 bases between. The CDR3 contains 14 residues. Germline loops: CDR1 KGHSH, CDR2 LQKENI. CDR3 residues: CASRPDFMNTEAFF. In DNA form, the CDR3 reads TGTGCCAGCCGACCGGATTTCATGAACACTGAAGCTTTCTTT.

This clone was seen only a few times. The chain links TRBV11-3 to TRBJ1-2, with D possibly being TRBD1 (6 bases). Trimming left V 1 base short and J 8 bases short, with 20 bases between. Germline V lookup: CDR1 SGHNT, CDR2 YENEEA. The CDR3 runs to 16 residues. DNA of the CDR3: TGTGCCAGCAGCTTAGGGGACAACATTGCCTTACGGGGCTACACCTTC. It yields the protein CASSLGDNIALRGYTF.